The source of this T cell receptor beta chain is a study of blood T cell repertoires in COVID-19. Study at large: The United States, Italy and Spain provided the acute and convalescent COVID-19 samples. From T cells, B-cell-depleted T cells, or PBMCs came the material, which was cDNA or gDNA.

Study processing details: Amplified reference gene primers provided the basis for estimating nucleated cell counts. Assay used: immunoSEQ multiplex PCR; TCRdb lists only in-frame clones, some missing. V and J calls and clone size are given by that table; D and trimming were obtained from the DNA. The sample shows about 69,000 clones, about four fifths of them seen only once. The CDR3 has 15 residues. The V gene end was trimmed by 2 bases and the J gene end by 1 base; junction bases not matched to a gene: 4. Germline V lookup: CDR1 MNHEY, CDR2 SVGAGI. The sequenced sample was peripheral blood. The origin of this receptor is an elderly woman with acute or convalescent COVID-19. This rearrangement joins TRBV6-5 to TRBJ2-7; 8 bases are shared with TRBD1. Written as DNA, the CDR3 is TGTGCCAGCAGTTACGGGACAGGTCCTTCCTACGAGCAGTACTTC. This encodes CASSYGTGPSYEQYF.